The clone carrying this TCR beta chain has a handful of counts. V lost 7 bases and J lost 0, with 12 bases in between. This CDR3 has 14 amino acids. CDR1 is LNHDA and CDR2 is SQIVND in the germline V gene (reference sequence). Everyone who gave samples was a healthy Caucasian. These data belong to a study of identical twins. TCRdb called the 5' RACE reads again in MiXCR, with one record for every CDR3 protein. The table records around 220,000 distinct CDR3 sequences, roughly a tenth of them present only once. This TCR derives from a man aged 50 to 59 in good health. The sequenced sample was memory T cells sorted from blood. The rearrangement joins TRBV19 to TRBJ1-2; D not resolved. CDR3 loop: CASTGESSNYGYTF. CDR3 DNA: TGTGCCAGTACGGGCGAGAGCTCTAACTATGGCTACACCTTC.